One sample yielded the 9 T cell receptor beta chains listed below, sequenced in a study of shared clonotypes between healthy human individuals. Produced via immunoSEQ multiplex PCR; TCRdb's table is partial and in-frame only. Found here are some 1.5 million clones, approximately 96% of them singletons; the top ten hold roughly 1.2%. The sequenced sample was naive CD4+ T cells sorted from blood. Stated subset: CD45RA+ positively selected. The receptors shown here come from a man between 25 and 39 years old in good health.

The chain employs TRBV28 and TRBJ1-5; the match to TRBD1 covers 7 bases. This CDR3 region has 13 residues. Trimming removed 3 bases from V and 12 bases from J; junction bases left unmatched: 8. Per the germline V gene, CDR1 is MDHEN and CDR2 is SYDVKM. Written as DNA, the CDR3 is TGTGCCAGCAGTTTGGTGGACAGGACTTTCCAGCATTTT. This sequence encodes CASSLVDRTFQHF.

V usage is TRBV6-5 and J usage is TRBJ1-5; D not resolved. The CDR3 sequence is 14 residues long. The germline V and J ends were trimmed by 7 bases and 1 base, with 11 bases remaining between them. The germline V gene encodes CDR1 MNHEY and CDR2 SVGAGI. CDR3 loop: CASKREASNQPQHF. The CDR3 nucleotides read TGTGCCAGCAAAAGGGAGGCGAGCAATCAGCCCCAGCATTTT.

Comment on this clone: Possible read error: a much larger clone is one base away. The identical CDR3 is also encoded by other nucleotide sequences in the sample. V gene TRBV2 combines with J gene TRBJ2-7, with D hard to call. The length of the CDR3 is 10 residues. Germline CDR1 SNHLY, CDR2 FYNNEI. With 5 bases removed from V and 3 bases from J, the gap between germline ends came to 2 bases. CDR3 nucleotide sequence: TGTGCCAGCAGTTACTACGAGCAGTACTTC. It encodes CASSYYEQYF.

V and J are TRBV7-2 and TRBJ1-5; no reliable D call. V was trimmed by 1 base and J by 1 base, leaving 8 bases between them. The CDR3 is 15 amino acids. Germline V gene data show CDR1 as SGHTA and CDR2 as FQGNSA. The CDR3 region is CASSLVTKSNQPQHF. In DNA, the CDR3 is TGTGCCAGCAGCTTAGTGACAAAGAGCAATCAGCCCCAGCATTTT.

V gene TRBV27 combines with J gene TRBJ2-7; TRBD2 matches at 8 bases. Germline loops: CDR1 MNHEY, CDR2 SMNVEV (reference sequence). The CDR3 is 14 residues long. Trimming at V came to 6 bases and at J to 2 bases, leaving 6 bases not matched to a gene. The CDR3, as DNA: TGTGCCAGCAGGTCCTCACTAGCGGCCTACGAGCAGTACTTC. The encoded protein is CASRSSLAAYEQYF.

The V gene is TRBV28, the J gene TRBJ2-2, with D possibly being TRBD1 or TRBD2 (6 bases each). The V and J ends lost 1 base and 5 bases respectively, with 14 bases between them. CDR1 is MDHEN and CDR2 is SYDVKM in the germline V gene. The CDR3 runs to 16 residues. The CDR3 sequence: CASSLFTRDKTGELFF. In nucleotides, the CDR3 is TGTGCCAGCAGTTTATTCACGCGGGACAAAACCGGGGAGCTGTTTTTT.

This clone was observed once. Other DNA sequences in this specimen translate into the identical CDR3. The V call is TRBV5-1, the J call TRBJ2-1, with 7 bases matching TRBD1. CDR1 SGHRS and CDR2 YFSETQ come from the germline V gene. Germline trimming cut 4 bases from V and 4 bases from J; bases unmatched to any gene: 5. The CDR3 has 14 amino acids. The CDR3: CASSLRDRYNEQFF. DNA for the CDR3: TGCGCCAGCAGCCTCCGGGACAGATACAATGAGCAGTTCTTC.

The chain couples TRBV6-6 to TRBJ2-1; 8 nucleotides line up with TRBD2. The length of the CDR3 is 15 residues. With 5 bases clipped from V and 6 bases from J, the junction kept 9 bases outside the gene matches. Germline lookup yields CDR1 MNHNY and CDR2 SVGAGI (reference sequence). CDR3 sequence: CASSKPREGVNEQFF. The CDR3 DNA sequence: TGTGCCAGCAGTAAACCTCGGGAGGGGGTCAATGAGCAGTTCTTC.

The chain uses TRBV6-5 and TRBJ1-5; D is unclear. Trimming pared 6 bases from V and 7 bases from J, leaving 13 bases between. The CDR3 is made up of 13 amino acids. The V gene's germline CDR1 is MNHEY and CDR2 SVGAGI. CDR3 in amino acids: CASSRRREQPQHF. The CDR3 region has the DNA TGTGCCAGCAGCCGACGGAGGGAACAGCCCCAGCATTTT.